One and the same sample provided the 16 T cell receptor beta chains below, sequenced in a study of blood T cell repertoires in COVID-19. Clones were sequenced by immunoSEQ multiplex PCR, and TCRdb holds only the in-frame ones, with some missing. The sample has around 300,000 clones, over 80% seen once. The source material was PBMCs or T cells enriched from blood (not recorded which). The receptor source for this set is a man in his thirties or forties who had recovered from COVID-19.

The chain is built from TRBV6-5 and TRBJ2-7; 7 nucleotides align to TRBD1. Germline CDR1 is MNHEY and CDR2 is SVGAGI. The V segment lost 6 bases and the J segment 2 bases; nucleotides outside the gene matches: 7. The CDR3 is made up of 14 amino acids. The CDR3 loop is CASSLYRGPYEQYF. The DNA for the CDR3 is TGTGCCAGCAGCCTATACAGGGGCCCCTACGAGCAGTACTTC.

CDR3 loop: CASSPQGSGNTEAFF. The CDR3 nucleotides read TGTGCCAGCTCACCACAGGGGTCGGGCAACACTGAAGCTTTCTTT. The chain recombines TRBV18 with TRBJ1-1; weak D call: TRBD1 (5 bases). Germline V gene sequence: CDR1 KGHSH, CDR2 LQKENI. This CDR3 is built from 15 residues. The V and J ends lost 1 base and 2 bases respectively, with 11 bases between them.

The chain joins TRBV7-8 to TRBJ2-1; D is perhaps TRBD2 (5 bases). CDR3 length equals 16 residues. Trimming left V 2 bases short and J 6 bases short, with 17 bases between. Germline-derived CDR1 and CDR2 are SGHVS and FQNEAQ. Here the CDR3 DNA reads TGTGCCAGCAGCTTACGGGCTAGCTTCCTGGGCAATGAGCAGTTCTTC. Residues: CASSLRASFLGNEQFF.

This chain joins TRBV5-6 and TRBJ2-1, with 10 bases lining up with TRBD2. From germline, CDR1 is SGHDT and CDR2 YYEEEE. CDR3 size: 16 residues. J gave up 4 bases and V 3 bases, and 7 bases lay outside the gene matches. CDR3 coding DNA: TGTGCCAGCAGCTCGAGTAGCGGGGGGAGTTACAATGAGCAGTTCTTC. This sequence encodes CASSSSSGGSYNEQFF.

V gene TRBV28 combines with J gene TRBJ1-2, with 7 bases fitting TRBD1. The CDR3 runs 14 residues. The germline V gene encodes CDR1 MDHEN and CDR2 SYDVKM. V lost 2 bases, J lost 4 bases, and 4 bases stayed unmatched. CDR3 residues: CASSLAGTAYGYTF. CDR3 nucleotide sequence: TGTGCCAGCAGTTTAGCCGGGACAGCCTATGGCTACACCTTC.

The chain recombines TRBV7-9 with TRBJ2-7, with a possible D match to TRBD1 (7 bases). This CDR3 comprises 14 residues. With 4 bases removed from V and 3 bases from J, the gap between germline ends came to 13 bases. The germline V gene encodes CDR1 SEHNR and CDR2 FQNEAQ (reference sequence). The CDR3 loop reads CASSSQGGSYEQYF. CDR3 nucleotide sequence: TGTGCCAGCAGCTCTCAGGGGGGAAGCTACGAGCAGTACTTC.

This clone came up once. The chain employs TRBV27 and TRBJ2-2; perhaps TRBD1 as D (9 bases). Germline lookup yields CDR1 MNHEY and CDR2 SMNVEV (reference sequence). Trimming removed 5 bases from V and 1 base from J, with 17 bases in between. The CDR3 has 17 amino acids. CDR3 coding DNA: TGTGCCAGCAGTCCCCGGGAGGGACAGGGGAACACCGGGGAGCTGTTTTTT. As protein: CASSPREGQGNTGELFF.

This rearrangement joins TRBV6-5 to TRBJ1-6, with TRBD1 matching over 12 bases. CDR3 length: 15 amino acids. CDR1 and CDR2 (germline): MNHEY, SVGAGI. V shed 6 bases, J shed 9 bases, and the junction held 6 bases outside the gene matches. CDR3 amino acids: CASREGQGAISPLHF. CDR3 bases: TGTGCCAGCAGAGAGGGACAGGGGGCAATTTCACCCCTCCACTTT.

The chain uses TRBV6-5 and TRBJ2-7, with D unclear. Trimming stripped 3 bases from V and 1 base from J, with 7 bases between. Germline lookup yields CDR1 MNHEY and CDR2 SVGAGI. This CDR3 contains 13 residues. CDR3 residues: CASSYTRSYEQYF. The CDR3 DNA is TGTGCCAGCAGTTATACCCGGTCCTACGAGCAGTACTTC.

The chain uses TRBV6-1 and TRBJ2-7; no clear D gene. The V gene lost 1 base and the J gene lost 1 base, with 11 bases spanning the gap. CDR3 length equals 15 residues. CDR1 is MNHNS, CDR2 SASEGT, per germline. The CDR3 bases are TGTGCCAGCAGTGAAGTCGAGGAAGGTTCCTACGAGCAGTACTTC. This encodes CASSEVEEGSYEQYF.

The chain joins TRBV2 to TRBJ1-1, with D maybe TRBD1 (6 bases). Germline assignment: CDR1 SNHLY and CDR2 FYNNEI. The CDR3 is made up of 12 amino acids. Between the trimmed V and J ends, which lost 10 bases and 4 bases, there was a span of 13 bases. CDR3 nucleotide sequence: TGTGCCACCACAGGGTCGGGCACTGAAGCTTTCTTT. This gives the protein CATTGSGTEAFF.

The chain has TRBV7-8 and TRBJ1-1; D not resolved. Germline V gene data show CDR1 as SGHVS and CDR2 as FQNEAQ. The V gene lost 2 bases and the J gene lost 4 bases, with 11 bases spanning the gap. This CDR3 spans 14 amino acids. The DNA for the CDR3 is TGTGCCAGCAGCTTAACACCCCTTGCCACTGAAGCTTTCTTT. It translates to CASSLTPLATEAFF.

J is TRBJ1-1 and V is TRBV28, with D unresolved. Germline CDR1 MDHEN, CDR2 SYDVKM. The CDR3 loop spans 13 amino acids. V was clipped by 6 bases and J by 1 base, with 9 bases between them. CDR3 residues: CASSQAANTEAFF. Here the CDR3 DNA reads TGTGCCAGCAGCCAAGCGGCGAACACTGAAGCTTTCTTT. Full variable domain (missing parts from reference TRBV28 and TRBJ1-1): DVKVTQSSRYLVKRTGEKVFLECVQDMDHENMFWYRQDPGLGLRLIYFSYDVKMKEKGDIPEGYSVSREKKERFSLILESASTNQTSMYLCASSQAANTEAFFGQGTRLTVV.

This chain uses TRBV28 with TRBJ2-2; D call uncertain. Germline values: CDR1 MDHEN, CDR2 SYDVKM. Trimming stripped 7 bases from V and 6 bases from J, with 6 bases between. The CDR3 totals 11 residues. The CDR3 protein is CASTSAGELFF. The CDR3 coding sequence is TGTGCCAGCACCTCGGCCGGGGAGCTGTTTTTT. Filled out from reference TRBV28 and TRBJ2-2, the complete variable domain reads DVKVTQSSRYLVKRTGEKVFLECVQDMDHENMFWYRQDPGLGLRLIYFSYDVKMKEKGDIPEGYSVSREKKERFSLILESASTNQTSMYLCASTSAGELFFGEGSRLTVL.

CDR3 sequence reads: CASRAPSGANVLTF. CDR3 coding DNA: TGTGCCAGCAGAGCTCCATCTGGGGCCAACGTCCTGACTTTC. The chain is built from TRBV7-6 and TRBJ2-6; D is unclear. The V gene lost 6 bases and the J gene lost 1 base, with 7 bases spanning the gap. The length of the CDR3 is 14 residues. Germline V CDR1 and CDR2: SGHVS, FNYEAQ.

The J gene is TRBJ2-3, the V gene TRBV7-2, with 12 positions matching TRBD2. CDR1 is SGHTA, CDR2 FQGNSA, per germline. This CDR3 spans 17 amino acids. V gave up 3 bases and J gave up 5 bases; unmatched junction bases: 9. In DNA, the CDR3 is TGTGCCAGCAGCTTTACGCTAGCGGGGGGGCCTTTAGATACGCAGTATTTT. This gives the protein CASSFTLAGGPLDTQYF.